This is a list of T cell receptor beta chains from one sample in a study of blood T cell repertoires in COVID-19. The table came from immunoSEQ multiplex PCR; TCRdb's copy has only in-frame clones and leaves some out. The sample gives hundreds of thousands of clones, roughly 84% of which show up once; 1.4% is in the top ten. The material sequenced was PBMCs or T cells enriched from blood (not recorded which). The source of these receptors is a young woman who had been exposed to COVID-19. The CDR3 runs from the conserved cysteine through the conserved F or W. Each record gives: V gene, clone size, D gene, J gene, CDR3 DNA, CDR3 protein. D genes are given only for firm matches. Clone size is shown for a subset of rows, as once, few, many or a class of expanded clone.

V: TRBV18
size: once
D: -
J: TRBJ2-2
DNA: TGTGCCAGCTCACCCCTGACTACCGCGAACACCGGGGAGCTGTTTTTT
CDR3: CASSPLTTANTGELFF

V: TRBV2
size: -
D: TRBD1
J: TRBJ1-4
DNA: TGTGCCAGCAGGGACAGAGGACAGGTTAATGAAAAACTGTTTTTT
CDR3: CASRDRGQVNEKLFF

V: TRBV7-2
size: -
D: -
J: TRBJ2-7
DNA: TGTGCCAGCAGCTTAGGAATTTTAGATACGGGCTCCTACGAGCAGTACTTC
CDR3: CASSLGILDTGSYEQYF

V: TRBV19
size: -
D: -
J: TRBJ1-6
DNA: TGTGCCAGTGCGGCGGGAAGGGGTAATTCACCCCTCCACTTT
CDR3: CASAAGRGNSPLHF

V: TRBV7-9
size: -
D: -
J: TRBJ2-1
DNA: TGTGCCAGCAGCTTGTCGACAGCCAGCGAGCAGTTCTTC
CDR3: CASSLSTASEQFF

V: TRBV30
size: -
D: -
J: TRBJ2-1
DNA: TGTGCCTGGGCCCCCGGACTAAGCTACAATGAGCAGTTCTTC
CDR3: CAWAPGLSYNEQFF

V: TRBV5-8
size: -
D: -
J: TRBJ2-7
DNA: TGTGCCAGCAGCTTTCTCTCTTGGACAGTGACCCTCGGGTACGAGCAGTACTTC
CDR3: CASSFLSWTVTLGYEQYF

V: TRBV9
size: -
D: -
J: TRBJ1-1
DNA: TGTGCCAGCAGCGGGGGGGTGACGAACACTGAAGCTTTCTTT
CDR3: CASSGGVTNTEAFF

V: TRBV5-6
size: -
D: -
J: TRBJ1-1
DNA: TGTGCCAGCAGCCTGATCAGGGGATCCACTGAAGCTTTCTTT
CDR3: CASSLIRGSTEAFF

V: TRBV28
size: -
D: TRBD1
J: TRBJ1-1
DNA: TGTGCCAGCAGTCCGTACAGGGGAGGTACTGAAGCTTTCTTT
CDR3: CASSPYRGGTEAFF

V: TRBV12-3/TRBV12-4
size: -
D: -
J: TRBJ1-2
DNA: TGTGCCAGCAGTTTTGACTCCTACTATGGCTACACCTTC
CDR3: CASSFDSYYGYTF

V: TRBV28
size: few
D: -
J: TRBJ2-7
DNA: TGTGCCAGCAGCACCTACGAGCAGTACTTC
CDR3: CASSTYEQYF

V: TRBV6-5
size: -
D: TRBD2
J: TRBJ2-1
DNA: TGTGCCAGCAAGTGGGAGGGTAACAATGAGCAGTTCTTC
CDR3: CASKWEGNNEQFF

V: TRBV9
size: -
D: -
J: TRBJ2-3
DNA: TGTGCCAGCCGTCGACTAGTAACAGATACGCAGTATTTT
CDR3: CASRRLVTDTQYF

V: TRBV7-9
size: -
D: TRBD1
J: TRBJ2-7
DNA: TGTGCCAGCAGCCTTTCCGGGACAGGGATCCACGAGCAGTACTTC
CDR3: CASSLSGTGIHEQYF

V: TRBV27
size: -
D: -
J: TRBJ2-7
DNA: TGTGCCAGCAGTTTGCGCAGGGGTAGCTACGAGCAGTACTTC
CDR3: CASSLRRGSYEQYF

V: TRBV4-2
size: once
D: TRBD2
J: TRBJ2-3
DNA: TGTGCCAGCAGCCAAACGGGAGGGTTTATAGATACGCAGTATTTT
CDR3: CASSQTGGFIDTQYF

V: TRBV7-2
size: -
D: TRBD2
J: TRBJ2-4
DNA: TGTGCCAGCAGCTTAGGCTATGCGGGGGGCGGGAAAAACATTCAGTACTTC
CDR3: CASSLGYAGGGKNIQYF

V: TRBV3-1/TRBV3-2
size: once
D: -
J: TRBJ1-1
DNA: TGTGCCAGCAGCCAAGTGTCCGACATGACCTTT
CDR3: CASSQVSDMTF

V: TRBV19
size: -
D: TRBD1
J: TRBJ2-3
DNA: TGTGCCAGTAGTCACGGGACAGGGGTTGGAGATACGCAGTATTTT
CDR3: CASSHGTGVGDTQYF

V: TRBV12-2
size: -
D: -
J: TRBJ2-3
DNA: TGTGCAAGTCGCCACCCTACATGGTCCCTAGCGGGAGGGCCGCTGACAGATACGCAGTATTTT
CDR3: CASRHPTWSLAGGPLTDTQYF

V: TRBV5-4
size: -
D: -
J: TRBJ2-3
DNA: TGTGCCAGCAGCCAACAGGGTTGGACAGATACGCAGTATTTT
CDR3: CASSQQGWTDTQYF

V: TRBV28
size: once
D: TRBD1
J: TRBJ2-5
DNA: TGTGCCAGCAATAAGGACAGGCGAGAGACCCAGTACTTC
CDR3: CASNKDRRETQYF

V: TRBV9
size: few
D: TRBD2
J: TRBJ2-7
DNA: TGTGCCAGCAGCGGGACTAGCAACGAGCAGTACTTC
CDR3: CASSGTSNEQYF

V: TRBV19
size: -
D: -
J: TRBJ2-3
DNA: TGTGCCACCCAGGGGCGCGGCACAGATACGCAGTATTTT
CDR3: CATQGRGTDTQYF

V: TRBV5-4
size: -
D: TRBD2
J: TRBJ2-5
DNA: TGTGCCAGCAGCTCTCCCGCTAGCGGGCCGTACCAAGAGACCCAGTACTTC
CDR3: CASSSPASGPYQETQYF

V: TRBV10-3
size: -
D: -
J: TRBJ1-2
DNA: TGTGCCATCAGTGAGTCAGGAGGGGGGGAAAACTATGGCTACACCTTC
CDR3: CAISESGGGENYGYTF

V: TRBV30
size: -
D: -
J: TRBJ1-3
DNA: TGTGCCTGGAGTTCAGGAAACACCATATATTTT
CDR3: CAWSSGNTIYF

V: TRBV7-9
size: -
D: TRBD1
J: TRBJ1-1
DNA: TGTGCCAGCAGCGTAGGGACAGTTCTCTCCCGGGCCACTGAAGCTTTCTTT
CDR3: CASSVGTVLSRATEAFF

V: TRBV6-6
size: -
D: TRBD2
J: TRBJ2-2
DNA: TGTGCCAGCAGTTTAGCGGGGAACACCGGGGAGCTGTTTTTT
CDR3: CASSLAGNTGELFF

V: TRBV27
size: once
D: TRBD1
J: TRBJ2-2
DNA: TGTGCCAGCAGTTCACAGGGGGCTGGAGTCACCGGGGAGCTGTTTTTT
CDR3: CASSSQGAGVTGELFF

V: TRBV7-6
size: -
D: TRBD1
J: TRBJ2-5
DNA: TGTGCCAGCAGCTTAGGACAGGGGCAAGAGACCCAGTACTTC
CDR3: CASSLGQGQETQYF

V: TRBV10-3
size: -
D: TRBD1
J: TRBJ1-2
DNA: TGTGCCATCAGTGAGGGTACAGGGGGCGTTGGCTACACCTTC
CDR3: CAISEGTGGVGYTF

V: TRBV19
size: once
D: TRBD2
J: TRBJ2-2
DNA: TGTGCCAGTAATCTAGGGAGGGCCATCACCGGGGAGCTGTTTTTT
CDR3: CASNLGRAITGELFF

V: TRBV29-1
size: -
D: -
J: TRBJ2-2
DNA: TGCAGCGTTGAAGATCCTAGAGACACCGGGGAGCTGTTTTTT
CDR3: CSVEDPRDTGELFF

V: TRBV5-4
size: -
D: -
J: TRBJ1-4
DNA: TGTGCCAGCAGCTTGTCAGGCACAACTAATGAAAAACTGTTTTTT
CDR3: CASSLSGTTNEKLFF

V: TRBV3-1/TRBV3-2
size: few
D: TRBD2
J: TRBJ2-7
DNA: TGTGCCAGCAGCCTTACGGGACTAGCGGGAGGTGAGCAGTACTTC
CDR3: CASSLTGLAGGEQYF

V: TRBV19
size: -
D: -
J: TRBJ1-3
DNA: TGTGCCAGTAGTCCGACCCAGGGTACTGGAAACACCATATATTTT
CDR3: CASSPTQGTGNTIYF

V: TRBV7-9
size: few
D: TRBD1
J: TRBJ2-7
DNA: TGTGCCAGCAGCTGGCCTGGGACAGGGCAATACGAGCAGTACTTC
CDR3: CASSWPGTGQYEQYF

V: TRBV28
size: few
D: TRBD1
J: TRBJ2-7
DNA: TGTGCCAGCAGTCCGCCGGGACAGGGCTGGGTCGAGCAGTACTTC
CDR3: CASSPPGQGWVEQYF

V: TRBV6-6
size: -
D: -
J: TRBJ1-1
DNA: TGTGCCAGCAGCCCGACAGGAATGGTGAACACTGAAGCTTTCTTT
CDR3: CASSPTGMVNTEAFF

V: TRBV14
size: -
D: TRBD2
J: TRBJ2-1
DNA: TGTGCCAGCAGCCAAGGTAACGGGGGGGCCTACAATGAGCAGTTCTTC
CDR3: CASSQGNGGAYNEQFF

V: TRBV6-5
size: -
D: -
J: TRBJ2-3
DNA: TGTGCCAGCAGCTACGAACCAGGGGCTAGCACAGATACGCAGTATTTT
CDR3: CASSYEPGASTDTQYF

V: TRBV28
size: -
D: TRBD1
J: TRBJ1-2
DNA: TGTGCCACCAGGACAGGCTATGGCTACACCTTC
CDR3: CATRTGYGYTF

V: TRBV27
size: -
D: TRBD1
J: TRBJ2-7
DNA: TGTGCCAGCAGTCCAAGAGGACAGGTCCTCTCCTACGAGCAGTACTTC
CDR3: CASSPRGQVLSYEQYF

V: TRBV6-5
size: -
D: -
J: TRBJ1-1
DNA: TGTGCCAGCAGTTACCCAGGGCTGAACACTGAAGCTTTCTTT
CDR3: CASSYPGLNTEAFF

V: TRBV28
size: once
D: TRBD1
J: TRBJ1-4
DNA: TGTGCCAGCAGTAAGACAGGGGGGAATGAAAAACTGTTTTTT
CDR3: CASSKTGGNEKLFF

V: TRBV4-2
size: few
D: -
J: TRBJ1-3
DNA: TGTGCCAGCAGCCAAGAGAGGGGGACTAACTCTGGAAACACCATATATTTT
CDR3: CASSQERGTNSGNTIYF

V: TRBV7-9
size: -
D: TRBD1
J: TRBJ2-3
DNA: TGTGCCAGCAGCTTCGACAGGGTGGGCACAGATACGCAGTATTTT
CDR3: CASSFDRVGTDTQYF

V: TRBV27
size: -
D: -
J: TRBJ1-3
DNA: TGTGCCAGCAGCCCCCGGTATGGGTTGGTAGCGGGAAACACCATATATTTT
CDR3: CASSPRYGLVAGNTIYF

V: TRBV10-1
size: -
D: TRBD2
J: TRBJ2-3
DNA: TGCGCCAGCAGCTTAGCGGGAGAAGATACGCAGTATTTT
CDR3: CASSLAGEDTQYF

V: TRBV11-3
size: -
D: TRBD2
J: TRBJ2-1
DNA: TGTGCCAGCAGCTCTAGCGGGTATTCCTACAATGAGCAGTTCTTC
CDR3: CASSSSGYSYNEQFF

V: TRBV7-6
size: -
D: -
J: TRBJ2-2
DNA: TGTGCCAGCAGCCTACACCCTAGCGCGGGCACCGGGGAGCTGTTTTTT
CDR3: CASSLHPSAGTGELFF

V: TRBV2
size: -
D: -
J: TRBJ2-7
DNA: TGTGCCGCAAGCTCTAGCTGGATGTCTTCCGAGCAGTACTTC
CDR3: CAASSSWMSSEQYF

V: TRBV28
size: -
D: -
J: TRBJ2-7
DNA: TGTGCCAGCAGTTTACAGGACAACTCCTACGAGCAGTACTTC
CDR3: CASSLQDNSYEQYF

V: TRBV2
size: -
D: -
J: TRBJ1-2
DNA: TGTGCCAGCAGTACGGATACGGTCGGGGGGCACTATGGCTACACCTTC
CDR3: CASSTDTVGGHYGYTF

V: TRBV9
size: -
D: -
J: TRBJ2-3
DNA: TGTGCCAGCAGCGTCGTGAGCACAGATACGCAGTATTTT
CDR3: CASSVVSTDTQYF

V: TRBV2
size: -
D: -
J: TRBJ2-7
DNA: TGTGCCAGAAACAAGATGGACAGCTCCTACGAGCAGTACTTC
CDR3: CARNKMDSSYEQYF

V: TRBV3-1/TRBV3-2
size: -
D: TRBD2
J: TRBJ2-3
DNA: TGTGCCAGCAGCCAAGATTTGGGGCTAGCGGGGGGCACAGATACGCAGTATTTT
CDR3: CASSQDLGLAGGTDTQYF